This T cell receptor beta chain was identified in a study of T cells after yellow fever vaccination. Study-level findings and limits: Though weaker, the secondary response peaked faster, on day 5 versus 15. In post-booster samples, most primary-vaccination clones reappeared (approximately 96% CD4, nearly 90% CD8).

TCRdb fed the 5' RACE reads into MiXCR, producing one record per CDR3 protein. The sample lists a few hundred thousand distinct CDR3 sequences, around a sixth occurring once. V lost 1 base and J lost 5, with 6 bases in between. The germline gives CDR1 LGHNA, CDR2 YNFKEQ. CDR3 size: 12 residues. On this clonotype itself: Its antigen is still unknown.

This receptor was identified in a man between 18 and 29 years old who received the YFV17D yellow fever vaccine. V usage is TRBV4-2 and J usage is TRBJ2-7; D remains unclear. The sample was PBMCs, taken 5 days after the first yellow fever vaccination. In DNA, the CDR3 is TGTGCCAGCAGCCAAGTAAGGGACGAGCAGTACGTC. Encoded protein: CASSQVRDEQYV.